What follows describes a single T cell receptor beta chain. Its antigen is currently unknown. The data were obtained in a study of post-analysis software for immune sequencing data. Overall study context: Several disease courses (relapsing-remitting, secondary progressive and progressive-relapsing) of multiple sclerosis were included. Notes on the study in general: In patients, a few TRBV segments were more frequent than in controls, with TRBV5-6, TRBV5-1 and TRBV20-1 among them.

Incorporated into the TCR beta cDNA libraries were unique molecular identifiers, which served to reduce PCR and sequencing biases. MiXCR, run by TCRdb on the PCR reads, gives a single entry per CDR3 protein. The sample lists roughly 400,000 distinct CDR3 sequences; 35% to 45% were seen once. V was cut by 7 bases and J by 3 bases, with 13 bases left in between. Germline CDR1 LGHNT, CDR2 FRNRAP. This CDR3 comprises 13 residues. The chain combines TRBV12-5 with TRBJ2-7; either TRBD1 or TRBD2 may supply D (5 bases each). This TCR was sampled from a girl aged 2 to 10 with multiple sclerosis. Material: blood. Here the CDR3 reads CASASQGVYEQYF. The CDR3 DNA follows: TGTGCTAGTGCTTCCCAGGGAGTCTACGAGCAGTACTTC.